The 19 T cell receptor beta chains presented below share a single source sample, sequenced in a study of somatic mutations in cytotoxic T cells in rheumatoid arthritis. The data were produced by immunoSEQ multiplex PCR, yet TCRdb's version contains in-frame clones alone and is incomplete. The sample carries roughly 16,000 clones, more than 75% recorded once. Sequences were obtained from CD8+ T cells sorted from blood. The source is a woman between 45 and 65 years old with rheumatoid arthritis.

This clone was recorded only once. The V call is TRBV11-3, the J call TRBJ2-3; 8 positions match TRBD2. Trimming removed 5 bases from V and 4 bases from J; junction bases left unmatched: 2. The V gene's germline CDR1 is SGHNT and CDR2 YENEEA. The CDR3 loop spans 13 amino acids. The CDR3 is CASSRGGSDTQYF. In nucleotides, the CDR3 is TGTGCCAGCAGCCGCGGGGGGTCAGATACGCAGTATTTT. Full variable domain (rest looked up from reference TRBV11-3 and TRBJ2-3): EAGVVQSPRYKIIEKKQPVAFWCNPISGHNTLYWYLQNLGQGPELLIRYENEEAVDDSQLPKDRFSAERLKGVDSTLKIQPAELGDSAVYLCASSRGGSDTQYFGPGTRLTVL.

The chain couples TRBV27 to TRBJ2-7; TRBD1 agrees at 8 bases. The CDR3 has 13 residues. Per the germline V gene, CDR1 is MNHEY and CDR2 is SMNVEV (reference sequence). V dropped 8 bases and J dropped 2; count of bases not matched to a gene: 5. The CDR3 is CASAPRGPYEQYF. The CDR3 nucleotides are TGTGCCAGCGCCCCCAGGGGGCCCTACGAGCAGTACTTC.

This clone appeared once. Here the CDR3 reads CASSQTERQPQHF. The CDR3 DNA reads TGTGCCAGCAGCCAGACGGAACGGCAGCCCCAGCATTTT. The rearrangement joins TRBV27 to TRBJ1-5, with no clear D. Per germline, CDR1 MNHEY and CDR2 SMNVEV (reference sequence). The CDR3 runs to 13 residues. Trimming stripped 6 bases from V and 7 bases from J, with 13 bases between.

The chain uses TRBV9 and TRBJ2-7; unclear D gene. Trimming shortened V by 0 bases and J by 1 base, and 5 bases separated the two germline ends. Per germline, CDR1 SGDLS and CDR2 YYNGEE. The CDR3 spans 13 residues. In nucleotides, the CDR3 is TGTGCCAGCAGCGTAGCTGGATCCTACGAGCAGTACTTC. Translating gives CASSVAGSYEQYF.

The rearrangement links TRBV28 to TRBJ1-1, with D maybe TRBD1 (5 bases). The V and J ends lost 3 bases and 2 bases respectively, with 10 bases between them. Germline assignment: CDR1 MDHEN and CDR2 SYDVKM. The length of the CDR3 is 14 residues. The CDR3 protein is CASSFRGVNTEAFF. CDR3 coding DNA: TGTGCCAGCAGTTTTCGGGGGGTAAACACTGAAGCTTTCTTT.

In the case of this clone: Other DNA sequences in this specimen translate into the identical CDR3. The gene calls are TRBV27 and TRBJ2-7, with TRBD1 matching 8 bases. Germline-derived CDR1 and CDR2 are MNHEY and SMNVEV (reference sequence). The CDR3 sequence is 13 residues long. Trimming cost V 6 bases and J 5 bases; bases outside gene matches: 6. CDR3 nucleotide sequence: TGTGCCAGCAGGACAGGGGCGACCAACGAGCAGTACTTC. As protein: CASRTGATNEQYF.

Here the CDR3 reads CATSRDGLVSTDTQYF. CDR3 bases: TGTGCCACCAGCAGAGATGGACTAGTTAGCACAGATACGCAGTATTTT. This chain uses TRBV15 with TRBJ2-3; 7 bases map to TRBD2. V shed 0 bases and J 0 bases; nucleotides not matched to a gene: 3. The length of the CDR3 is 16 residues. CDR1 is LNHNV, CDR2 YYDKDF, per germline (reference sequence).

The chain combines TRBV18 with TRBJ2-5; D ambiguous. CDR1 is KGHSH, CDR2 LQKENI, per germline. This CDR3 region has 16 residues. Trimming left V 5 bases short and J 1 base short, with 17 bases between. CDR3 in DNA: TGTGCCAGCTCAACCATTCCGGCGTCAATCCAAGAGACCCAGTACTTC. Amino acid sequence: CASSTIPASIQETQYF.

CDR3 sequence (DNA): TGCGCCAGCAGCCCGGGGGGAGACAGGGGGATTGGTGAGCAGTTCTTC. Its protein product is CASSPGGDRGIGEQFF. The chain joins TRBV4-1 to TRBJ2-1; the match to TRBD1 covers 9 bases. Per the germline V gene, CDR1 is MGHRA and CDR2 is YSYEKL. CDR3 length: 16 residues. V lost 4 bases to trimming and J lost 9 bases; unmatched junction nucleotides: 13.

Only one count was recorded for this clone. The rearrangement uses TRBV13 and TRBJ1-1; the match to TRBD1 covers 8 bases. With 4 bases clipped from V and 4 bases from J, the junction kept 8 bases outside the gene matches. The CDR3 sequence is 15 residues long. Per the germline V gene, CDR1 is PRHDT and CDR2 is FYEKMQ (reference sequence). The CDR3 protein is CASSSTGDFGTEAFF. CDR3 bases: TGTGCCAGCAGCTCGACAGGGGATTTCGGCACTGAAGCTTTCTTT.

The chain carries TRBV5-1 and TRBJ2-7; TRBD2 agrees at 7 bases. From germline, CDR1 is SGHRS and CDR2 YFSETQ. The length of the CDR3 is 13 residues. The junction had 4 bases not matched to a gene; V was cut back by 4 bases and J by 3 bases. CDR3 sequence: CASSSGRDYEQYF. The CDR3 nucleotides are TGCGCCAGCAGCAGTGGGAGGGACTACGAGCAGTACTTC. The whole variable domain, filled in from reference TRBV5-1 and TRBJ2-7, reads KAGVTQTPRYLIKTRGQQVTLSCSPISGHRSVSWYQQTPGQGLQFLFEYFSETQRNKGNFPGRFSGRQFSNSRSEMNVSTLELGDSALYLCASSSGRDYEQYFGPGTRLTVT.

In this sample, this clone is large. V is TRBV7-8 and J is TRBJ2-2, with 8 positions matching TRBD1. This CDR3 is built from 15 residues. Germline CDR1 reads SGHVS; CDR2 reads FQNEAQ. The V segment lost 5 bases and the J segment 5 bases; nucleotides outside the gene matches: 7. This chain's CDR3 is CASSIRQGPTGELFF. The CDR3 coding sequence is TGTGCCAGCAGCATAAGACAGGGGCCGACCGGGGAGCTGTTTTTT.

V gene TRBV18 combines with J gene TRBJ1-2, with a possible D match to TRBD1 (6 bases). CDR3 size: 18 residues. Germline CDR1 KGHSH, CDR2 LQKENI. The V end lost 3 bases, the J end lost 3 bases, and 23 bases lay between the germline ends. The CDR3 here is CASSPFYLSKGDDYGYTF. CDR3 nucleotides: TGTGCCAGCTCACCGTTCTATCTTAGCAAGGGGGACGACTATGGCTACACCTTC.

V is TRBV4-1 and J is TRBJ2-2; no firm D call. The germline V gene has CDR1 MGHRA and CDR2 YSYEKL. V was clipped by 1 base and J by 0 bases, with 9 bases between them. The CDR3 extends over 16 amino acids. The CDR3 region has the DNA TGCGCCAGCAGCCAAGTCAGACAATCGAACACCGGGGAGCTGTTTTTT. It translates to CASSQVRQSNTGELFF.

The J gene is TRBJ2-1, the V gene TRBV11-2; unclear D gene. CDR1 and CDR2 (germline): SGHAT, FQNNGV. V lost 1 base, J lost 5 bases, and 3 bases lay in between. This CDR3 comprises 12 residues. The CDR3 coding sequence is TGTGCCAGCAGCTTAGTCGACAATGAGCAGTTCTTC. Protein product: CASSLVDNEQFF.

This CDR3 is CASSYIGTGERNTIYF. CDR3 DNA sequence: TGTGCCAGCAGTTACATTGGGACAGGGGAGAGGAACACCATATATTTT. The genes are TRBV6-6 and TRBJ1-3, with 10 bases identical to TRBD1. The V gene's germline CDR1 is MNHNY and CDR2 SVGAGI (reference sequence). V lost 2 bases, J lost 7 bases, and 8 bases stayed unmatched. The CDR3 runs to 16 residues.

This clone has only one observation. V usage is TRBV6-5 and J usage is TRBJ1-1; TRBD1 might be the D (5 bases). The ends were cut back, 8 bases at V and 7 bases at J, with 20 bases in the middle. Germline CDR1 and CDR2: MNHEY and SVGAGI. The CDR3 is 14 residues long. The CDR3 DNA follows: TGTGCCAGCGCCGTCGGCTACGGGGGATATGAAGCTTTCTTT. This codes for CASAVGYGGYEAFF.

V gene TRBV7-9 combines with J gene TRBJ2-1, with D perhaps TRBD2 (6 bases). Trimming took off 5 bases at V and 7 bases at J, with 21 bases between the two ends. CDR3 size: 16 residues. Per the germline V gene, CDR1 is SEHNR and CDR2 is FQNEAQ (reference sequence). Here the CDR3 reads CASSHPAVAAVNEQFF. The CDR3 nucleotides read TGTGCCAGCAGCCATCCCGCGGTAGCGGCGGTGAATGAGCAGTTCTTC.

This chain joins TRBV7-6 and TRBJ2-1; a possible D gene is TRBD1 (5 bases). V shed 5 bases and J shed 7 bases, with 12 bases lying between them. The CDR3 is made up of 13 amino acids. CDR1 and CDR2 from the germline V gene are SGHVS and FNYEAQ. CDR3 region: CASSMTDGNEQFF. CDR3 in DNA: TGTGCCAGCAGCATGACAGATGGGAATGAGCAGTTCTTC. Drawing the rest from reference TRBV7-6 and TRBJ2-1, the complete variable domain is GAGVSQSPRYKVTKRGQDVALRCDPISGHVSLYWYRQALGQGPEFLTYFNYEAQQDKSGLPNDRFSAERPEGSISTLTIQRTEQRDSAMYRCASSMTDGNEQFFGPGTRLTVL.